This T cell receptor beta chain derives from a study of blood T cell repertoires in COVID-19. Turning to the study itself: Acute-phase and convalescent COVID-19 samples originated in the United States, Italy and Spain. PBMCs, B-cell-depleted T cells, or T cells were the source of the cDNA or gDNA that made up the material.

Looked up from germline, CDR1 is MNHEY and CDR2 is SVGAGI. The CDR3 has 15 residues. The trim removed 0 bases at V and 10 bases at J, leaving 10 bases unmatched. This clone showed up just once. Sequencing was performed with immunoSEQ multiplex PCR; in TCRdb, only in-frame clones are kept and a portion is missing. The repertoire consists of about 120,000 clones, with about 91% occurring once and the leading ten covering almost 0.9%. The sequence was collected from a woman in her fifties or sixties with active or convalescent COVID-19. The material sequenced was peripheral blood. The chain combines TRBV6-5 with TRBJ1-1; 8 nucleotides match TRBD1. CDR3 nucleotide sequence: TGTGCCAGCAGTTACTCGTCGGAGCGTGGGACAGGAGCTTTCTTT. As protein: CASSYSSERGTGAFF.